A selection of T cell receptor beta chains follows, all from one sample in a study of blood T cell repertoires in COVID-19. The data were produced by immunoSEQ multiplex PCR, yet TCRdb's version contains in-frame clones alone and is incomplete. Counted here are around 130,000 clones, 80% to 90% occurring once; the ten biggest clones make up 25% to 35%. Sequencing was carried out using peripheral blood. These receptors originate from a man in his 70s with active or convalescent COVID-19. Both conserved end residues are part of each CDR3. The D gene is left open where the match is weak. Clone sizes are given selectively: once, few, many, or a class where the clone is expanded.

d_call: NA; j_call: TRBJ1-1; clone_size: NA; v_call: TRBV29-1; cdr3_aa: CSVDTRGTEAFF; cdr3_nt: TGCAGCGTTGATACGAGAGGTACTGAAGCTTTCTTT
d_call: NA; j_call: TRBJ2-3; clone_size: NA; v_call: TRBV24-1; cdr3_aa: CATSDPFLSSTDTQYF; cdr3_nt: TGTGCCACCAGTGATCCCTTCCTATCTAGCACAGATACGCAGTATTTT
d_call: TRBD1; j_call: TRBJ1-6; clone_size: few; v_call: TRBV19; cdr3_aa: CASTSATGGFNSPLHF; cdr3_nt: TGTGCCAGTACCTCTGCGACAGGGGGCTTTAATTCACCCCTCCACTTT
d_call: TRBD1; j_call: TRBJ2-7; clone_size: NA; v_call: TRBV29-1; cdr3_aa: CSVRTGPYEQYF; cdr3_nt: TGCAGCGTTCGGACAGGACCCTACGAGCAGTACTTC
d_call: NA; j_call: TRBJ1-2; clone_size: NA; v_call: TRBV6-5; cdr3_aa: CASWRGGIYGYTF; cdr3_nt: TGTGCCAGCTGGAGGGGGGGCATCTATGGCTACACCTTC
d_call: NA; j_call: TRBJ2-7; clone_size: NA; v_call: TRBV27; cdr3_aa: CASSFLTPYEQYF; cdr3_nt: TGTGCCAGCAGCTTCCTAACCCCCTACGAGCAGTACTTC
d_call: TRBD2; j_call: TRBJ2-1; clone_size: NA; v_call: TRBV6-5; cdr3_aa: CASTRGSSYNEQFF; cdr3_nt: TGTGCCAGCACACGCGGGAGCTCCTACAATGAGCAGTTCTTC
d_call: TRBD1; j_call: TRBJ2-1; clone_size: NA; v_call: TRBV29-1; cdr3_aa: CSVMGQVYNEQFF; cdr3_nt: TGCAGCGTAATGGGACAGGTTTACAATGAGCAGTTCTTC
d_call: TRBD1; j_call: TRBJ1-5; clone_size: NA; v_call: TRBV2; cdr3_aa: CASTIDRVNNQPQHF; cdr3_nt: TGTGCCAGCACTATTGACAGGGTAAACAATCAGCCCCAGCATTTT
d_call: NA; j_call: TRBJ2-1; clone_size: NA; v_call: TRBV5-1; cdr3_aa: CASSLGQTYNEQFF; cdr3_nt: TGCGCCAGCAGCTTGGGCCAGACCTACAATGAGCAGTTCTTC
d_call: TRBD1; j_call: TRBJ2-1; clone_size: NA; v_call: TRBV5-4; cdr3_aa: CASSIGQGSRFDNEQFF; cdr3_nt: TGTGCCAGCAGCATCGGACAGGGGAGCAGGTTTGACAATGAGCAGTTCTTC
d_call: TRBD1; j_call: TRBJ1-4; clone_size: NA; v_call: TRBV28; cdr3_aa: CASSFRQGIGEKLFF; cdr3_nt: TGTGCCAGCAGTTTCAGACAGGGTATAGGTGAAAAACTGTTTTTT
d_call: NA; j_call: TRBJ1-1; clone_size: NA; v_call: TRBV12-3/TRBV12-4; cdr3_aa: CASSLRREAFF; cdr3_nt: TGTGCCAGCAGCCTCCGTCGTGAAGCTTTCTTT
d_call: NA; j_call: TRBJ1-2; clone_size: NA; v_call: TRBV6-6; cdr3_aa: CASSYRQALGYTF; cdr3_nt: TGTGCCAGCAGTTACCGGCAGGCCCTAGGCTACACCTTC
d_call: TRBD1; j_call: TRBJ2-3; clone_size: NA; v_call: TRBV9; cdr3_aa: CASSVGQGVGNTQYF; cdr3_nt: TGTGCCAGCAGCGTGGGACAGGGGGTCGGAAATACGCAGTATTTT
d_call: NA; j_call: TRBJ1-4; clone_size: once; v_call: TRBV19; cdr3_aa: CASRDSTSTNEKLFF; cdr3_nt: TGTGCCAGTAGAGACAGTACCTCAACTAATGAAAAACTGTTTTTT
d_call: NA; j_call: TRBJ1-3; clone_size: NA; v_call: TRBV19; cdr3_aa: CASTPTVTSGNTIYF; cdr3_nt: TGTGCCAGTACCCCGACAGTTACCTCTGGAAACACCATATATTTT
d_call: NA; j_call: TRBJ1-5; clone_size: NA; v_call: TRBV30; cdr3_aa: CAWSVASATGGWPQHF; cdr3_nt: TGTGCCTGGAGTGTAGCGTCGGCGACAGGAGGTTGGCCCCAGCATTTT
d_call: NA; j_call: TRBJ2-7; clone_size: NA; v_call: TRBV2; cdr3_aa: CASSRQVYEQYF; cdr3_nt: TGTGCCAGCAGCCGACAGGTTTACGAGCAGTACTTC
d_call: NA; j_call: TRBJ1-3; clone_size: NA; v_call: TRBV19; cdr3_aa: CASSFVTTGGSGNTIYF; cdr3_nt: TGTGCCAGTAGTTTTGTAACGACGGGGGGCTCTGGAAACACCATATATTTT
d_call: TRBD2; j_call: TRBJ2-5; clone_size: once; v_call: TRBV6-5; cdr3_aa: CASRLAGGQETQYF; cdr3_nt: TGTGCCAGCAGACTAGCGGGAGGTCAAGAGACCCAGTACTTC
d_call: TRBD1; j_call: TRBJ1-5; clone_size: NA; v_call: TRBV2; cdr3_aa: CASRGGDQPQHF; cdr3_nt: TGTGCCAGCAGAGGGGGCGATCAGCCCCAGCATTTT
d_call: TRBD1; j_call: TRBJ1-1; clone_size: NA; v_call: TRBV2; cdr3_aa: CASSEEGRGQTEAFF; cdr3_nt: TGTGCCAGCAGTGAAGAGGGCAGGGGGCAAACTGAAGCTTTCTTT
d_call: TRBD1; j_call: TRBJ2-7; clone_size: NA; v_call: TRBV3-1/TRBV3-2; cdr3_aa: CASGMTGVSYEQYF; cdr3_nt: TGTGCCAGCGGAATGACAGGGGTCTCCTACGAGCAGTACTTC
d_call: NA; j_call: TRBJ2-1; clone_size: NA; v_call: TRBV27; cdr3_aa: CASSDLQGWGNEQFF; cdr3_nt: TGTGCCAGCAGTGATCTGCAGGGGTGGGGCAATGAGCAGTTCTTC
d_call: NA; j_call: TRBJ2-1; clone_size: NA; v_call: TRBV11-2; cdr3_aa: CASSLGGEPGNEQFF; cdr3_nt: TGTGCCAGCAGCTTAGGGGGAGAACCGGGCAATGAGCAGTTCTTC
d_call: NA; j_call: TRBJ1-3; clone_size: NA; v_call: TRBV29-1; cdr3_aa: CSVEDPGGGRNTIYF; cdr3_nt: TGCAGCGTTGAAGATCCGGGAGGCGGGCGGAACACCATATATTTT
d_call: TRBD2; j_call: TRBJ2-2; clone_size: NA; v_call: TRBV3-1/TRBV3-2; cdr3_aa: CASSSGTSGNTGELFF; cdr3_nt: TGTGCCAGCAGCTCCGGGACTAGCGGGAACACCGGGGAGCTGTTTTTT
d_call: NA; j_call: TRBJ1-1; clone_size: NA; v_call: TRBV2; cdr3_aa: CASTSWGVGAFF; cdr3_nt: TGTGCCAGCACTTCGTGGGGGGTTGGGGCTTTCTTT
d_call: NA; j_call: TRBJ1-1; clone_size: NA; v_call: TRBV10-3; cdr3_aa: CASGASQGNTEAFF; cdr3_nt: TGTGCCTCTGGAGCTTCGCAGGGGAACACTGAAGCTTTCTTT
d_call: NA; j_call: TRBJ2-3; clone_size: NA; v_call: TRBV3-1/TRBV3-2; cdr3_aa: CASSPRTVGTDTQYF; cdr3_nt: TGTGCCAGCAGCCCTAGGACAGTGGGGACAGATACGCAGTATTTT
d_call: NA; j_call: TRBJ2-2; clone_size: NA; v_call: TRBV19; cdr3_aa: CASSIQGRGTGELFF; cdr3_nt: TGTGCCAGTAGTATACAGGGGAGAGGCACCGGGGAGCTGTTTTTT
d_call: NA; j_call: TRBJ2-1; clone_size: NA; v_call: TRBV10-3; cdr3_aa: CAIRDRDSAYNEQFF; cdr3_nt: TGTGCCATCAGGGACAGAGACAGCGCCTACAATGAGCAGTTCTTC
d_call: TRBD1; j_call: TRBJ1-5; clone_size: NA; v_call: TRBV9; cdr3_aa: CASSGGQGYNQPQHF; cdr3_nt: TGTGCCAGCAGCGGCGGACAGGGGTATAATCAGCCCCAGCATTTT
d_call: NA; j_call: TRBJ2-3; clone_size: NA; v_call: TRBV27; cdr3_aa: CASSSYRGGTDTQYF; cdr3_nt: TGTGCCAGCAGTTCTTACAGGGGGGGGACAGATACGCAGTATTTT
d_call: NA; j_call: TRBJ2-6; clone_size: NA; v_call: TRBV27; cdr3_aa: CASSIKSSGANVLTF; cdr3_nt: TGTGCCAGCAGTATCAAGAGCTCTGGGGCCAACGTCCTGACTTTC
d_call: TRBD1; j_call: TRBJ2-7; clone_size: NA; v_call: TRBV5-1; cdr3_aa: CASSPRTGSYEQYF; cdr3_nt: TGCGCCAGCAGCCCTCGGACAGGCTCCTACGAGCAGTACTTC
d_call: NA; j_call: TRBJ1-5; clone_size: NA; v_call: TRBV19; cdr3_aa: CASRMGGSRGPQHF; cdr3_nt: TGTGCCAGTAGGATGGGAGGCAGCCGTGGGCCCCAGCATTTT
d_call: NA; j_call: TRBJ1-6; clone_size: once; v_call: TRBV27; cdr3_aa: CASSLSEGKTPLHF; cdr3_nt: TGTGCCAGCAGTTTATCGGAGGGGAAAACACCCCTCCACTTT
d_call: NA; j_call: TRBJ1-4; clone_size: NA; v_call: TRBV30; cdr3_aa: CAWSAGNEKLFF; cdr3_nt: TGTGCCTGGAGTGCGGGTAATGAAAAACTGTTTTTT
d_call: NA; j_call: TRBJ1-2; clone_size: NA; v_call: TRBV28; cdr3_aa: CASSLSLANYGYTF; cdr3_nt: TGTGCCAGCAGTTTATCTCTCGCTAACTATGGCTACACCTTC
d_call: NA; j_call: TRBJ1-5; clone_size: NA; v_call: TRBV3-1/TRBV3-2; cdr3_aa: CASSQGDNNQPQHF; cdr3_nt: TGTGCCAGCAGCCAAGGGGACAACAATCAGCCCCAGCATTTT
d_call: TRBD1; j_call: TRBJ2-5; clone_size: NA; v_call: TRBV2; cdr3_aa: CASSLQGNAETQYF; cdr3_nt: TGTGCCAGCTCCCTACAGGGGAACGCAGAGACCCAGTACTTC
d_call: NA; j_call: TRBJ1-1; clone_size: NA; v_call: TRBV5-1; cdr3_aa: CASSRQSMNTEAFF; cdr3_nt: TGCGCCAGCAGCCGACAGAGCATGAACACTGAAGCTTTCTTT
d_call: NA; j_call: TRBJ2-7; clone_size: NA; v_call: TRBV7-3; cdr3_aa: CASSLGGGRSGEQYF; cdr3_nt: TGTGCCAGCAGCTTAGGGGGCGGGAGATCTGGCGAGCAGTACTTC
d_call: TRBD1; j_call: TRBJ2-2; clone_size: NA; v_call: TRBV19; cdr3_aa: CASSTRDRGFPGELFF; cdr3_nt: TGTGCCAGTAGTACTCGGGACAGGGGGTTCCCCGGGGAGCTGTTTTTT
d_call: TRBD1; j_call: TRBJ2-7; clone_size: NA; v_call: TRBV3-1/TRBV3-2; cdr3_aa: CASSQAGTGGYEQYF; cdr3_nt: TGTGCCAGCAGCCAAGCTGGGACAGGGGGCTACGAGCAGTACTTC
d_call: TRBD1; j_call: TRBJ2-7; clone_size: NA; v_call: TRBV5-1; cdr3_aa: CASSVGTGGSYEQYF; cdr3_nt: TGCGCCAGCAGCGTAGGGACAGGGGGAAGCTACGAGCAGTACTTC
d_call: NA; j_call: TRBJ2-7; clone_size: NA; v_call: TRBV7-9; cdr3_aa: CASSLAGGSYEQYF; cdr3_nt: TGTGCCAGCAGCTTAGCCGGCGGCTCCTACGAGCAGTACTTC
d_call: NA; j_call: TRBJ2-7; clone_size: NA; v_call: TRBV5-1; cdr3_aa: CASSLGGTGFYEQYF; cdr3_nt: TGCGCCAGCAGCTTGGGGGGCACAGGGTTCTACGAGCAGTACTTC
d_call: TRBD2; j_call: TRBJ2-1; clone_size: NA; v_call: TRBV5-1; cdr3_aa: CASSPPGTSYFF; cdr3_nt: TGCGCCAGCAGCCCCCCTGGGACTAGCTATTTCTTC
d_call: TRBD2; j_call: TRBJ2-1; clone_size: NA; v_call: TRBV5-6; cdr3_aa: CASSLGILAGGKYNEQFF; cdr3_nt: TGTGCCAGCAGCTTAGGCATCCTAGCGGGAGGAAAATACAATGAGCAGTTCTTC
d_call: NA; j_call: TRBJ2-2; clone_size: NA; v_call: TRBV6-5; cdr3_aa: CASIRQDNTGELFF; cdr3_nt: TGTGCCAGCATCAGACAGGATAACACCGGGGAGCTGTTTTTT